One sample yielded the 22 T cell receptor beta chains listed below, sequenced in a study of Ad26.COV2.S vaccination and SARS-CoV-2 variants. Assay: immunoSEQ multiplex PCR; the TCRdb copy retains only in-frame clones and omits some. The sample records some 270,000 clones, roughly 87% being singletons. Treatment noted: roughly 20 received Ad26.COV2.S at low or high dose, single or two shots; roughly 5 received placebo; per-sample allocation not given. Day 63 following the first vaccine or placebo injection was when the samples were taken. The specimen was peripheral blood, collected in a trial of Ad26.COV2.S vaccine versus placebo. All receptors come from a person aged 18-60 years who received the Ad26.COV2.S COVID-19 vaccine or a placebo.

In DNA form, the CDR3 reads TGTGCCAGCAGTTTGGTATTCAACGAGCAGTACTTC. This codes for CASSLVFNEQYF. This chain connects TRBV12-3 or TRBV12-4 to TRBJ2-7; D is unresolved. The CDR3 is 12 residues long. V was trimmed by 3 bases and J by 5 bases, leaving 8 bases between them.

This sequence joins TRBV10-3 and TRBJ2-1; 9 positions match TRBD2. J gave up 5 bases and V 5 bases, and 7 bases lay outside the gene matches. The CDR3 is 15 residues long. Germline V lookup: CDR1 ENHRY, CDR2 SYGVKD. In nucleotides, the CDR3 is TGTGCCATCAGTAATGGACTAGCGTTGGACAATGAGCAGTTCTTC. This gives the protein CAISNGLALDNEQFF.

The chain combines TRBV5-4 with TRBJ2-2, with TRBD2 as a possible D gene (5 bases). V was trimmed by 3 bases and J by 8 bases, leaving 17 bases between them. CDR1 is SGHNT, CDR2 YYREEE, per germline (reference sequence). The CDR3 has 15 amino acids. The CDR3 coding sequence is TGTGCCAGCAGCTCCTCGTTTAGCGCACAAGGGGAGCTGTTTTTT. Translation: CASSSSFSAQGELFF. The complete variable domain, with remaining parts taken from reference TRBV5-4 and TRBJ2-2, reads ETGVTQSPTHLIKTRGQQVTLRCSSQSGHNTVSWYQQALGQGPQFIFQYYREEENGRGNFPPRFSGLQFPNYSSELNVNALELDDSALYLCASSSSFSAQGELFFGEGSRLTVL.

The chain is built from TRBV7-2 and TRBJ1-3; 7 bases are shared with TRBD1. This CDR3 comprises 14 residues. Germline assignment: CDR1 SGHTA and CDR2 FQGNSA. V gave up 6 bases and J gave up 4 bases; unmatched junction bases: 6. Written as DNA, the CDR3 is TGTGCCAGCAGTAGGACAGGAACCGGAAACACCATATATTTT. Its translation is CASSRTGTGNTIYF.

This chain uses TRBV7-9 with TRBJ2-5, with 9 bases identical to TRBD2. The germline V gene encodes CDR1 SEHNR and CDR2 FQNEAQ (reference sequence). The J segment lost 4 bases and the V segment lost 3 bases, leaving 6 bases of the junction unmatched. The CDR3 totals 15 residues. The CDR3 reads CASSFSLAGTETQYF. DNA for the CDR3: TGTGCCAGCAGCTTTAGTCTAGCGGGAACAGAGACCCAGTACTTC.

The chain recombines TRBV27 with TRBJ1-1; TRBD1 matches 7 bases. Germline lookup yields CDR1 MNHEY and CDR2 SMNVEV (reference sequence). CDR3 length: 14 amino acids. J lost 3 bases, V lost 8 bases, and 9 bases had no gene match. The CDR3, as DNA: TGTGCCAGCGCTCGAACAGGGGAACACACTGAAGCTTTCTTT. Amino acid sequence: CASARTGEHTEAFF.

This sequence joins TRBV2 and TRBJ1-6, with unresolved D. Between the trimmed V and J ends, which lost 7 bases and 7 bases, there was a span of 11 bases. The CDR3 consists of 13 residues. The V gene's germline CDR1 is SNHLY and CDR2 FYNNEI. CDR3 sequence reads: CASKLSENSPLHF. DNA for the CDR3: TGTGCCAGCAAGTTGTCGGAGAATTCACCCCTCCACTTT. Full variable domain (missing parts from reference TRBV2 and TRBJ1-6): EPEVTQTPSHQVTQMGQEVILRCVPISNHLYFYWYRQILGQKVEFLVSFYNNEISEKSEIFDDQFSVERPDGSNFTLKIRSTKLEDSAMYFCASKLSENSPLHFGNGTRLTVT.

This clone appeared a single time. V usage is TRBV19 and J usage is TRBJ2-1; no definite D call. The CDR3 has 14 residues. Germline values: CDR1 LNHDA, CDR2 SQIVND (reference sequence). Trimming shortened V by 3 bases and J by 5 bases, and 11 bases separated the two germline ends. CDR3 coding DNA: TGTGCCAGTAGTATTTCCCAGTCGAACAATGAGCAGTTCTTC. It translates to CASSISQSNNEQFF. Full variable domain (missing parts from reference TRBV19 and TRBJ2-1): DGGITQSPKYLFRKEGQNVTLSCEQNLNHDAMYWYRQDPGQGLRLIYYSQIVNDFQKGDIAEGYSVSREKKESFPLTVTSAQKNPTAFYLCASSISQSNNEQFFGPGTRLTVL.

V usage is TRBV5-6 and J usage is TRBJ1-1, with D possibly TRBD1 on 5 matching bases. The CDR3 consists of 13 residues. The germline gives CDR1 SGHDT, CDR2 YYEEEE. The V and J ends lost 0 bases and 11 bases respectively, with 14 bases between them. CDR3 residues: CASSLAVGGTAFF. CDR3 nucleotides: TGTGCCAGCAGCTTGGCCGTTGGGGGGACGGCTTTCTTT.

This clone has ten or more counts. The rearrangement joins TRBV4-2 to TRBJ1-1, with D perhaps TRBD1 (5 bases). Germline V lookup: CDR1 LGHNA, CDR2 YNFKEQ. V shed 3 bases and J shed 13 bases, with 21 bases lying between them. The CDR3 spans 14 residues. The CDR3 protein is CASSQWGKVHVDFF. DNA of the CDR3: TGTGCCAGCAGCCAGTGGGGGAAGGTACATGTTGATTTCTTT.

The chain uses TRBV6-4 and TRBJ2-3; D call uncertain. Germline-derived CDR1 and CDR2 are MRHNA and SNTAGT. V lost 3 bases and J 1 base, leaving 17 bases between the germline ends. The length of the CDR3 is 17 residues. Here the CDR3 reads CASSESSAIRGTDTQYF. CDR3 DNA sequence: TGTGCCAGCAGTGAATCGTCCGCAATAAGAGGCACAGATACGCAGTATTTT.

The rearrangement uses TRBV5-4 and TRBJ2-5; 8 bases are shared with TRBD2. Unmatched junction bases numbered 6, after V lost 4 bases and J lost 4 bases. Germline assignment: CDR1 SGHNT and CDR2 YYREEE (reference sequence). This CDR3 is 14 amino acids long. CDR3 nucleotides: TGTGCCAGCAGCCGTAGCGGGGAAGGAGAGACCCAGTACTTC. Residues: CASSRSGEGETQYF.

This clone has a handful of counts. The chain uses TRBV6-1 and TRBJ1-5; D call uncertain. The V gene's germline CDR1 is MNHNS and CDR2 SASEGT. Trimming took off 0 bases at V and 7 bases at J, with 7 bases between the two ends. This CDR3 region has 13 residues. The CDR3 protein is CASSEALRQPQHF. In nucleotides, the CDR3 is TGTGCCAGCAGTGAAGCGCTTCGGCAGCCCCAGCATTTT.

The chain uses TRBV6-2 or TRBV6-3 and TRBJ1-2; maybe TRBD1 (5 bases). The CDR3 loop spans 12 amino acids. V dropped 5 bases and J dropped 8 bases, with 12 bases sitting between them. Per the germline V gene, CDR1 is MNHEY and CDR2 is SVGEGT. The CDR3 DNA reads TGTGCCAGCAGTCTTCAGGGTCGGGGCTACACCTTC. It encodes CASSLQGRGYTF.

V and J are TRBV4-2 and TRBJ2-2; no reliable D call. This CDR3 region has 16 residues. Germline lookup yields CDR1 LGHNA and CDR2 YNFKEQ. The ends were cut back, 0 bases at V and 0 bases at J, with 8 bases in the middle. In nucleotides, the CDR3 is TGTGCCAGCAGCCAAGAACCCCCTCCGAACACCGGGGAGCTGTTTTTT. Translating gives CASSQEPPPNTGELFF.

The chain combines TRBV19 with TRBJ1-2; 9 bases agree with TRBD1. The CDR3 runs to 14 residues. V trimming: 7 bases; J trimming: 4 bases; junction bases outside the gene matches: 7. The germline V gene has CDR1 LNHDA and CDR2 SQIVND (reference sequence). The CDR3: CASTPGTGSYGYTF. DNA for the CDR3: TGTGCCAGTACCCCCGGGACAGGGAGCTATGGCTACACCTTC.

The chain carries TRBV7-2 and TRBJ2-1; 7 bases are a match to TRBD2. The CDR3 is 14 amino acids. J gave up 4 bases and V 3 bases, and 3 bases lay outside the gene matches. Germline V gene sequence: CDR1 SGHTA, CDR2 FQGNSA. The CDR3 loop reads CASSLGRGYNEQFF. In DNA form, the CDR3 reads TGTGCCAGCAGCTTGGGGCGGGGGTACAATGAGCAGTTCTTC.

The chain recombines TRBV5-4 with TRBJ2-7, with no clear D. This CDR3 contains 12 residues. V was trimmed by 0 bases and J by 4 bases, leaving 5 bases between them. The V gene's germline CDR1 is SGHNT and CDR2 YYREEE (reference sequence). CDR3 nucleotides: TGTGCCAGCAGCTTGGTCCCTTACGAGCAGTACTTC. Its protein product is CASSLVPYEQYF. Using reference TRBV5-4 and TRBJ2-7 for the parts outside the CDR3, the full variable domain is ETGVTQSPTHLIKTRGQQVTLRCSSQSGHNTVSWYQQALGQGPQFIFQYYREEENGRGNFPPRFSGLQFPNYSSELNVNALELDDSALYLCASSLVPYEQYFGPGTRLTVT.

The gene calls are TRBV6-2 or TRBV6-3 and TRBJ1-3; D might be TRBD1 (5 bases). With 5 bases removed from V and 7 bases from J, the gap between germline ends came to 12 bases. There are 13 residues in the CDR3. In germline, CDR1 is MNHEY, CDR2 SVGEGT. This chain's CDR3 is CASSLTVGNTIYF. CDR3 in DNA: TGTGCCAGCAGTCTGACAGTGGGGAACACCATATATTTT.

The chain uses TRBV5-4 and TRBJ1-6, with a tentative D call TRBD1 (5 bases). Germline CDR1 and CDR2: SGHNT and YYREEE (reference sequence). The CDR3 length is 12 residues. V gave up 0 bases and J gave up 17 bases, with 12 bases separating them. CDR3 bases: TGTGCCAGCAGCTTGGATCTGGGGCCCTTCCACTTT. This sequence encodes CASSLDLGPFHF.

The chain combines TRBV10-3 with TRBJ2-7; 7 bases align to TRBD1. V trimming: 6 bases; J trimming: 5 bases; junction bases outside the gene matches: 13. CDR3 length: 15 amino acids. The germline gives CDR1 ENHRY, CDR2 SYGVKD. This CDR3 reads CAISGQDVGFDEQYF. In DNA form, the CDR3 reads TGTGCCATCAGCGGACAGGACGTAGGGTTCGACGAGCAGTACTTC.

The rearrangement joins TRBV6-5 to TRBJ2-7; D uncertain. Germline V gene lookup returns CDR1 MNHEY and CDR2 SVGAGI. This CDR3 spans 11 amino acids. Trimming took 7 bases from V and 4 from J, leaving 8 bases between them. CDR3: CASTRPYEQYF. The DNA of the CDR3 is TGTGCCAGCACTCGACCATACGAGCAGTACTTC.